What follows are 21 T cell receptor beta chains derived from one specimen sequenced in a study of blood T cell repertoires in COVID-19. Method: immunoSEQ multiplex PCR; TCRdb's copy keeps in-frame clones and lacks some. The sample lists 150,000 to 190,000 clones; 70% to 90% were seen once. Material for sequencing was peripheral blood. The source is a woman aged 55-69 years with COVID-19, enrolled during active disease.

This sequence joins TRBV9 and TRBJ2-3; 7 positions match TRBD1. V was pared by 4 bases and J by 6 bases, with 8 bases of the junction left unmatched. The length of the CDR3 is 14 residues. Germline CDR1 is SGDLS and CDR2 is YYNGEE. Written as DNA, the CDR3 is TGTGCCAGCAGCACCCACCAGGGGGAGGATACGCAGTATTTT. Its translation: CASSTHQGEDTQYF.

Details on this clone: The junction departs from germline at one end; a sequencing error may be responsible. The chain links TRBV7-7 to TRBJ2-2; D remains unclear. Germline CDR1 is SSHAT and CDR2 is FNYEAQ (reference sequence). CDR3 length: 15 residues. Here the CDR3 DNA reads TGTGCTAGCAGCCCCCTTGACATTAACACCGGGGAGCTGTTTTTT. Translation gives CASSPLDINTGELFF.

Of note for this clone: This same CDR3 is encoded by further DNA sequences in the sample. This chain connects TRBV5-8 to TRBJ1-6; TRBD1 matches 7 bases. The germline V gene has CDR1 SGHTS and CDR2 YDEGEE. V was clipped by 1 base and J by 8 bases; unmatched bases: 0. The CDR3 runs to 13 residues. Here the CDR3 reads CASSLTGDSPLHF. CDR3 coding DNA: TGTGCCAGCAGCTTGACAGGGGATTCACCCCTCCACTTT.

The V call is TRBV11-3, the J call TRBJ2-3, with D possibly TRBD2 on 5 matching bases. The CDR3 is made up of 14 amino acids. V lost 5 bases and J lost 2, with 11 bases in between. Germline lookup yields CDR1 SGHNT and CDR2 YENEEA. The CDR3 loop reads CASSPRGTTDTQYF. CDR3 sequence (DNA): TGTGCCAGCAGCCCCCGGGGAACCACAGATACGCAGTATTTT.

The CDR3 region is CASSLGSDGYTF. CDR3 nucleotide sequence: TGTGCCAGCAGCTTAGGATCGGATGGCTACACCTTC. The rearrangement joins TRBV7-9 to TRBJ1-2; D gene uncertain. The CDR3 length is 12 residues. V was cut by 1 base and J by 6 bases, with 6 bases left in between. The germline V gene has CDR1 SEHNR and CDR2 FQNEAQ (reference sequence).

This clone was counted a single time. The CDR3 is CASSYLGGKETQYF. DNA for the CDR3: TGTGCCAGCAGTTACTTGGGGGGGAAAGAGACCCAGTACTTC. The chain combines TRBV6-6 with TRBJ2-5, with 7 bases that match TRBD2. The CDR3 contains 14 residues. V lost 1 base to trimming and J lost 3 bases; unmatched junction nucleotides: 2. From germline, CDR1 is MNHNY and CDR2 SVGAGI (reference sequence).

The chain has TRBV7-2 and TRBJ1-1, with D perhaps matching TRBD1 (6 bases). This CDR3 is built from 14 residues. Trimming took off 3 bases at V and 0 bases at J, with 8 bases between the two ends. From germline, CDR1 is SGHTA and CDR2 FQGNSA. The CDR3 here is CASSFGQMNTEAFF. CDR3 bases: TGTGCCAGCAGCTTTGGACAGATGAACACTGAAGCTTTCTTT.

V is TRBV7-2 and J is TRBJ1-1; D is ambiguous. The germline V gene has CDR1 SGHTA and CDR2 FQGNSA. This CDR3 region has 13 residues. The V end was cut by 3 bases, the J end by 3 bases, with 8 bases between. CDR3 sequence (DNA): TGTGCCAGCAGCTTTTGGCGGGACACTGAAGCTTTCTTT. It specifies CASSFWRDTEAFF.

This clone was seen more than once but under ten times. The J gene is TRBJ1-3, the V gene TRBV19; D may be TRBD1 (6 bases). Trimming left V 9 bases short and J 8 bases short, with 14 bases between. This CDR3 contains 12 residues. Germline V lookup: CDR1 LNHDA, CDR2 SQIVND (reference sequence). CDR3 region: CARRYREDTIYF. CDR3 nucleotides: TGTGCCAGACGATACAGGGAAGACACCATATATTTT.

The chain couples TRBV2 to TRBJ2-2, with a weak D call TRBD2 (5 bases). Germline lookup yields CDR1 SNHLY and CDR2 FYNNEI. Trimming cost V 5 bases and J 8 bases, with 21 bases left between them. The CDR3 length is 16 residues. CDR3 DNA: TGTGCCAGCAGTCCCAAGCGTGAGACTACCTCGGGGGAGCTGTTTTTT. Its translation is CASSPKRETTSGELFF.

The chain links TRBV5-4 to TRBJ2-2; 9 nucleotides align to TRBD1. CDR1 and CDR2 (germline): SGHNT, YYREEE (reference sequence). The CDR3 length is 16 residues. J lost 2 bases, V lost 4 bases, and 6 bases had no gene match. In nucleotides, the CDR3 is TGTGCCAGCAGCGGGACAGGGACCACCAACACCGGGGAGCTGTTTTTT. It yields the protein CASSGTGTTNTGELFF.

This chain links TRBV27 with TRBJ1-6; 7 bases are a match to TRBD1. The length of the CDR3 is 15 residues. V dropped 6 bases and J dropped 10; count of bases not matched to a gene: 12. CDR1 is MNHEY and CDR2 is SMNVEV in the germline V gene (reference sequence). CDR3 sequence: CASSRERGLRSPLHF. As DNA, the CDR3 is TGTGCCAGCAGCCGTGAGAGGGGGCTACGGTCACCCCTCCACTTT.

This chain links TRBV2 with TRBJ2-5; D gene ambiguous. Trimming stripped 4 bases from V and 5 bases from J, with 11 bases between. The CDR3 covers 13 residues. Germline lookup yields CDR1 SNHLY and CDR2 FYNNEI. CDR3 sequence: CASSGGRAETQYF. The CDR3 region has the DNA TGTGCCAGCAGTGGCGGCCGCGCGGAGACCCAGTACTTC. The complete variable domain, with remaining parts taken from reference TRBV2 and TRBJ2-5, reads EPEVTQTPSHQVTQMGQEVILRCVPISNHLYFYWYRQILGQKVEFLVSFYNNEISEKSEIFDDQFSVERPDGSNFTLKIRSTKLEDSAMYFCASSGGRAETQYFGPGTRLLVL.

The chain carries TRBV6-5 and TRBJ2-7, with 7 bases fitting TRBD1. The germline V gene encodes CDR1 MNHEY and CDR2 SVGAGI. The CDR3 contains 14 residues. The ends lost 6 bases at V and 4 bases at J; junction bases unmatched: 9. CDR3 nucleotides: TGTGCCAGCAGGGGGGACAGAAGAGCTTACGAGCAGTACGTC. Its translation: CASRGDRRAYEQYV.

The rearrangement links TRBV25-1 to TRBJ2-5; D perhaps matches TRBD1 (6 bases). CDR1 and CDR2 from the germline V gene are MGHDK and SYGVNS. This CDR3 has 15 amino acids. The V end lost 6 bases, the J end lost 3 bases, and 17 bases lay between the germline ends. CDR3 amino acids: CASSADSPTKETQYF. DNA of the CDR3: TGTGCCAGCAGCGCGGACAGCCCCACGAAAGAGACCCAGTACTTC.

The DNA for the CDR3 is TGCGCCAGCAATCCGGGGGGGTACAATGAGCAGTTCTTC. As protein: CASNPGGYNEQFF. The gene calls are TRBV10-1 and TRBJ2-1; 8 nucleotides line up with TRBD2. V was clipped by 7 bases and J by 4 bases; unmatched bases: 3. The CDR3 consists of 13 residues. Germline values: CDR1 WNHNN, CDR2 SYGVQD (reference sequence).

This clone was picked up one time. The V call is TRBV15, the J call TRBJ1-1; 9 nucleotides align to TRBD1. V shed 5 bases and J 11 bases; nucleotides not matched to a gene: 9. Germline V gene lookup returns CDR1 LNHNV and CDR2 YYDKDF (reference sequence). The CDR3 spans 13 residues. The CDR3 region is CATSLNTGQGAFF. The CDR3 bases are TGTGCCACCAGCCTTAACACGGGACAGGGCGCTTTCTTT. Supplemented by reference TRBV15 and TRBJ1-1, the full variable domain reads DAMVIQNPRYQVTQFGKPVTLSCSQTLNHNVMYWYQQKSSQAPKLLFHYYDKDFNNEADTPDNFQSRRPNTSFCFLDIRSPGLGDTAMYLCATSLNTGQGAFFGQGTRLTVV.

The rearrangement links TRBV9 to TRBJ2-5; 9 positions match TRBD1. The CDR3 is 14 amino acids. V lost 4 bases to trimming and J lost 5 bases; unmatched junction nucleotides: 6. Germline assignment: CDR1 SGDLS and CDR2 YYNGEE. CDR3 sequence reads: CASSSGQGRETQYF. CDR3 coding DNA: TGTGCCAGCAGCTCGGGACAGGGCAGGGAGACCCAGTACTTC.

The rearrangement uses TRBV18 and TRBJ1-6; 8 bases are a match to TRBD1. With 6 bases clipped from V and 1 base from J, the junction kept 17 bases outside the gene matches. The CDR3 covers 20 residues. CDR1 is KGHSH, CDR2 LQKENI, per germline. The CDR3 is CASSARTGPYPGSYNSPLHF. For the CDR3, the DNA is TGTGCCAGCTCCGCCAGGACAGGGCCCTATCCCGGGTCCTATAATTCACCCCTCCACTTT.

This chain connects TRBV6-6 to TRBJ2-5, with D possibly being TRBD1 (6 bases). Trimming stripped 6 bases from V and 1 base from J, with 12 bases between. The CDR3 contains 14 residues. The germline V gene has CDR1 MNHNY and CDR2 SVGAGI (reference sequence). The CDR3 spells CASRGDMGQETQYF. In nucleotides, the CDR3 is TGTGCCAGCAGAGGGGACATGGGCCAAGAGACCCAGTACTTC.

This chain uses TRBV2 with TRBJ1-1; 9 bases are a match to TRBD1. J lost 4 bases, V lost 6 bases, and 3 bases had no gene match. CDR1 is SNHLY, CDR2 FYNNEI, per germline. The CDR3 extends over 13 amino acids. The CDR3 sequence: CASRGDRVTEAFF. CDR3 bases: TGTGCCAGCAGAGGGGACAGGGTCACTGAAGCTTTCTTT.